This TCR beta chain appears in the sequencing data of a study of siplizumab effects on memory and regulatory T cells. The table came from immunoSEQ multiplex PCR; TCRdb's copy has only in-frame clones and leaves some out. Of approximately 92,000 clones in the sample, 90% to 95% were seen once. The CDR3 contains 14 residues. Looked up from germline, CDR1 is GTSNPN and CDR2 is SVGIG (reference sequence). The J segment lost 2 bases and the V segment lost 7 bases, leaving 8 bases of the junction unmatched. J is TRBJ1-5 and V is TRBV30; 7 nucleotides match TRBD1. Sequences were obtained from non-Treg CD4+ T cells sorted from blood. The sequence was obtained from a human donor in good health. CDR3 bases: TGTGCCTACTCTAGACAGGGAGGCAATCAGCCCCAGCATTTT. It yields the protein CAYSRQGGNQPQHF. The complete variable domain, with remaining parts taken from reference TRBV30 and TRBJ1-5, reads SQTIHQWPATLVQPVGSPLSLECTVEGTSNPNLYWYRQAAGRGLQLLFYSVGIGQISSEVPQNLSASRPQDRQFILSSKKLLLSDSGFYLCAYSRQGGNQPQHFGDGTRLSIL.